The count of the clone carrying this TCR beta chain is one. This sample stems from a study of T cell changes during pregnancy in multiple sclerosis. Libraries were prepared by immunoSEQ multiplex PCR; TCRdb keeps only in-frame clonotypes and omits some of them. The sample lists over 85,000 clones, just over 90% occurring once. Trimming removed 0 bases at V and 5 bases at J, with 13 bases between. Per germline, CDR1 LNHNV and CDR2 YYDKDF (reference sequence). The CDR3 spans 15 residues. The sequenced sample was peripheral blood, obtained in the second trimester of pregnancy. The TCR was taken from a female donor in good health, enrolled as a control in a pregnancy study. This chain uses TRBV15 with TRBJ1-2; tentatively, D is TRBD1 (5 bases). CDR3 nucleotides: TGTGCCACCAGCAGAGAGGGCAGGGCGGCGTATGGCTACACCTTC. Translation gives CATSREGRAAYGYTF.